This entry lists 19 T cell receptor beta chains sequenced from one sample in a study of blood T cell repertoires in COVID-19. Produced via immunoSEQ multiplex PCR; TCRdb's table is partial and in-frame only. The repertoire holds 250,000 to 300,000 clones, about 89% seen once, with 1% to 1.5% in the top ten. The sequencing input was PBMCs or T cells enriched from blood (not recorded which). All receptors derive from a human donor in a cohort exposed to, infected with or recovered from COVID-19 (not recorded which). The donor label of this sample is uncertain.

The CDR3 nucleotides read TGCGCCAGCAGCCGAGGGACAGGTAGTGAAAAACTGTTTTTT. Protein product: CASSRGTGSEKLFF. V and J are TRBV4-1 and TRBJ1-4, with TRBD1 identical over 8 bases. The CDR3 runs 14 residues. The trim removed 4 bases at V and 7 bases at J, leaving 5 bases unmatched. Germline V CDR1 and CDR2: MGHRA, YSYEKL.

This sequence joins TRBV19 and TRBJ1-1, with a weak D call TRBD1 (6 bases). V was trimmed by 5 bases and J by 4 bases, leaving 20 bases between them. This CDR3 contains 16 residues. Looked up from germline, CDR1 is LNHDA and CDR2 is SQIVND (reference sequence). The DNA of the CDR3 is TGTGCCAGTAGTGCCCAATTCGGGGGGCCTTTCACTGAAGCTTTCTTT. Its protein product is CASSAQFGGPFTEAFF.

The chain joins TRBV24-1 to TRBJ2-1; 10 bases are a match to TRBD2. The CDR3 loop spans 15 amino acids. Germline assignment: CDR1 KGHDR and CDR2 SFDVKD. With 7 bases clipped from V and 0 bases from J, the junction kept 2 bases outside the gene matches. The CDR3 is CATSERGGSYNEQFF. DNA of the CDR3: TGTGCCACCAGCGAGCGGGGGGGCTCCTACAATGAGCAGTTCTTC.

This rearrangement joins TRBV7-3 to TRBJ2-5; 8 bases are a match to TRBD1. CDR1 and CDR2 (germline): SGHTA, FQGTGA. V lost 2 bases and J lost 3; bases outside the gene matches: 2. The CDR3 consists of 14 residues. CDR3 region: CASSLQGAEETQYF. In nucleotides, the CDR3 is TGTGCCAGCAGCTTACAGGGGGCGGAAGAGACCCAGTACTTC.

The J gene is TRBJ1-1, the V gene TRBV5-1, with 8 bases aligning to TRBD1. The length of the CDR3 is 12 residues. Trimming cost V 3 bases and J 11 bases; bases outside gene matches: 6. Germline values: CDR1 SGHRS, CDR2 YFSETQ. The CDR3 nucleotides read TGCGCCAGCAGCTCCAAGGGACAGGAGGCTTTCTTT. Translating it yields CASSSKGQEAFF.

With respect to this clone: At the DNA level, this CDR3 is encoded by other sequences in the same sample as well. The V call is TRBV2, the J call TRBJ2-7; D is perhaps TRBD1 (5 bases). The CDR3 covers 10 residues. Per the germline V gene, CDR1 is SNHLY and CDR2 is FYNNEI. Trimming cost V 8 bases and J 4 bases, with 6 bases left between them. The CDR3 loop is CASGHYEQYF. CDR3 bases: TGTGCCAGCGGACATTACGAGCAGTACTTC. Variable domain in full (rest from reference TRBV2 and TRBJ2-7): EPEVTQTPSHQVTQMGQEVILRCVPISNHLYFYWYRQILGQKVEFLVSFYNNEISEKSEIFDDQFSVERPDGSNFTLKIRSTKLEDSAMYFCASGHYEQYFGPGTRLTVT.

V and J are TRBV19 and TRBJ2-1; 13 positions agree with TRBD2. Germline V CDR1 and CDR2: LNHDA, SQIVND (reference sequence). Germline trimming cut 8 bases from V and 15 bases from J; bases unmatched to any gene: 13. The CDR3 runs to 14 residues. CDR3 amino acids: CASSGTSGEPKGFF. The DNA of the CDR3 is TGTGCCAGTTCCGGGACTAGCGGGGAACCCAAGGGGTTCTTC. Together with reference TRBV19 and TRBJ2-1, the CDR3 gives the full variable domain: DGGITQSPKYLFRKEGQNVTLSCEQNLNHDAMYWYRQDPGQGLRLIYYSQIVNDFQKGDIAEGYSVSREKKESFPLTVTSAQKNPTAFYLCASSGTSGEPKGFFGPGTRLTVL.

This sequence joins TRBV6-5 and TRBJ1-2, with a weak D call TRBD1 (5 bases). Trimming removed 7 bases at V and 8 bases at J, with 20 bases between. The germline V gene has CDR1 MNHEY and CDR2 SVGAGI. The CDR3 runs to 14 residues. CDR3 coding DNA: TGTGCCAGCACCGCTAAGGGGAGGTCGCGAGGCTACACCTTC. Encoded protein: CASTAKGRSRGYTF.

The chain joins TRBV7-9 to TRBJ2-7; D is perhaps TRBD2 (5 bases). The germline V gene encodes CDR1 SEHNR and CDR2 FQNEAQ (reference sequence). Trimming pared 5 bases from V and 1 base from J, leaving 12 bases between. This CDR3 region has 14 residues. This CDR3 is CASSAGPGSYEQYF. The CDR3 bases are TGTGCCAGCAGCGCCGGACCGGGATCCTACGAGCAGTACTTC.

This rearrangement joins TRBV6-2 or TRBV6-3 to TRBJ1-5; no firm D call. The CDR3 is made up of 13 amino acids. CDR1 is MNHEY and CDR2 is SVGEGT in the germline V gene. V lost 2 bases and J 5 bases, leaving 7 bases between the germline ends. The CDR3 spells CASSYGHHQPQHF. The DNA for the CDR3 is TGTGCCAGCAGTTACGGGCATCATCAGCCCCAGCATTTT.

The CDR3 protein is CASSRGIAGGRNEQFF. The CDR3 DNA sequence: TGTGCCAGCAGTCGGGGAATAGCGGGGGGGCGGAATGAGCAGTTCTTC. The chain carries TRBV2 and TRBJ2-1; 11 nucleotides match TRBD2. The germline gives CDR1 SNHLY, CDR2 FYNNEI. V lost 5 bases, J lost 7 bases, and 10 bases stayed unmatched. This CDR3 is built from 16 residues.

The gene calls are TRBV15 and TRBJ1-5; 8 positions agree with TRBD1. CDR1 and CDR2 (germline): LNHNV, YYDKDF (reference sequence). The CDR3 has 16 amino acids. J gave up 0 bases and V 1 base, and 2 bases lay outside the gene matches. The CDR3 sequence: CATSRVGQGSNQPQHF. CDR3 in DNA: TGTGCCACCAGCAGAGTAGGACAGGGTAGCAATCAGCCCCAGCATTTT.

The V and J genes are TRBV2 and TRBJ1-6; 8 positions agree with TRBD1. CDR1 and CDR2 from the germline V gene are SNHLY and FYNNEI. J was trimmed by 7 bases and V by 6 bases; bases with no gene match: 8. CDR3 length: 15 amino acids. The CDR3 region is CASRTQGDENSPLHF. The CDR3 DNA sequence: TGTGCCAGCAGAACACAGGGGGACGAAAATTCACCCCTCCACTTT.

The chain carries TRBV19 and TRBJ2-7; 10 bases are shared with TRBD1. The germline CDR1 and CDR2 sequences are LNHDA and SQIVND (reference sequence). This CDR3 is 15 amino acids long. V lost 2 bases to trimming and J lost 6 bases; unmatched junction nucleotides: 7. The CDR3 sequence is CASSILGTGVVEQYF. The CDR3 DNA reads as TGTGCCAGTAGTATATTAGGGACAGGGGTTGTCGAGCAGTACTTC.

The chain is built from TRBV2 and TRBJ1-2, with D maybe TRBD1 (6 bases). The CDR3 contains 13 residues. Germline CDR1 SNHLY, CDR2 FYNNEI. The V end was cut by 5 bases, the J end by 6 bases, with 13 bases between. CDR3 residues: CASSPSPGDGYTF. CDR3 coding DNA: TGTGCCAGCAGTCCAAGCCCAGGGGATGGCTACACCTTC.

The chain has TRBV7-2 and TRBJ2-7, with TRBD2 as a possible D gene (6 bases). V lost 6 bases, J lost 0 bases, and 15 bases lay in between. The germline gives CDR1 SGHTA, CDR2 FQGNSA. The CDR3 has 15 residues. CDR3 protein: CASSPWVAVSYEQYF. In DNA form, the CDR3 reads TGTGCCAGCAGTCCCTGGGTAGCGGTCTCCTACGAGCAGTACTTC. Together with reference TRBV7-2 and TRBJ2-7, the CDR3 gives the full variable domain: GAGVSQSPSNKVTEKGKDVELRCDPISGHTALYWYRQSLGQGLEFLIYFQGNSAPDKSGLPSDRFSAERTGGSVSTLTIQRTQQEDSAVYLCASSPWVAVSYEQYFGPGTRLTVT.

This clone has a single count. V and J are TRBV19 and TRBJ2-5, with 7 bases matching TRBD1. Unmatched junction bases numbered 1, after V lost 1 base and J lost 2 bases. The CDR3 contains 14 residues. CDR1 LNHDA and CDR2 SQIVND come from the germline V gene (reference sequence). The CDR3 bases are TGTGCCAGTAGTATAGCGGGACAGCAAGAGACCCAGTACTTC. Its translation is CASSIAGQQETQYF.

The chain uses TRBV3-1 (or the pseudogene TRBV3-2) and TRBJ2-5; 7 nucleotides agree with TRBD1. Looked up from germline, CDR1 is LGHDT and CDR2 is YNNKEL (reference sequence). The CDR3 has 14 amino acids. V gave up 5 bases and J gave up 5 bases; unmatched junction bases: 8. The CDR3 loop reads CASSFGTVRETQYF. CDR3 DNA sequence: TGTGCCAGCAGCTTCGGGACAGTGCGGGAGACCCAGTACTTC.

The CDR3 sequence: CASSFYRGEQYF. CDR3 coding DNA: TGTGCCAGCAGCTTTTATAGGGGGGAGCAGTACTTC. The chain is built from TRBV5-6 and TRBJ2-7; D may be TRBD1 (6 bases). The germline V gene has CDR1 SGHDT and CDR2 YYEEEE. V lost 2 bases and J lost 7, with 10 bases in between. The CDR3 spans 12 residues.